Listed here are 27 T cell receptor beta chains from one sample, sequenced in a study of OX40 agonist ivuxolimab in advanced cancers. Generated by immunoSEQ multiplex PCR, the TCRdb table keeps only in-frame clones and is missing some. Here the sample spans about 55,000 clones, approximately 86% being singletons. The sample here was CD4+ or CD8+ T cells sorted from blood, taken in a trial of the OX40 agonist ivuxolimab. These receptors were obtained from an adult with an advanced solid tumor such as melanoma, head and neck, liver or kidney cancer.

This clone was seen a few times. Here the CDR3 DNA reads TGCAGCGTTGAACCCCTGGGGGGGGCCACAGATACGCAGTATTTT. It encodes CSVEPLGGATDTQYF. The J gene is TRBJ2-3, the V gene TRBV29-1; possible D gene TRBD2, 7 bases. Trimming removed 2 bases at V and 2 bases at J, with 14 bases between. The CDR3 contains 15 residues. Germline values: CDR1 SQVTM, CDR2 ANQGSEA.

This chain links TRBV27 with TRBJ2-7; 10 bases match TRBD1. The V segment lost 3 bases and the J segment 6 bases; nucleotides outside the gene matches: 8. Germline V lookup: CDR1 MNHEY, CDR2 SMNVEV (reference sequence). There are 15 residues in the CDR3. CDR3 sequence reads: CASSFLGDRGREQYF. CDR3 coding DNA: TGTGCCAGCAGTTTCCTTGGCGACAGGGGGCGCGAGCAGTACTTC.

The CDR3 loop is CASSWGTGPNEQFF. The CDR3 DNA reads TGTGCCAGCAGTTGGGGGACAGGTCCCAATGAGCAGTTCTTC. The chain combines TRBV27 with TRBJ2-1, with 8 bases fitting TRBD1. CDR3 length: 14 residues. The V and J ends lost 4 bases and 6 bases, in that order; junction bases with no gene match: 5. Germline V gene sequence: CDR1 MNHEY, CDR2 SMNVEV (reference sequence).

The chain joins TRBV7-6 to TRBJ2-1; either TRBD1 or TRBD2 may fit D (5 bases each). The V end lost 6 bases, the J end lost 7 bases, and 10 bases lay between the germline ends. The CDR3 runs to 12 residues. Germline values: CDR1 SGHVS, CDR2 FNYEAQ. The CDR3 coding sequence is TGTGCCAGCAGTTTCGAGGGGAATGAGCAGTTCTTC. Translation gives CASSFEGNEQFF.

The chain recombines TRBV7-4 with TRBJ1-1; D uncertain. CDR3 size: 13 residues. Germline V gene data show CDR1 as SGHVT and CDR2 as SQSDAQ. V was pared by 5 bases and J by 4 bases, with 11 bases between. CDR3 DNA: TGTGCCAGCAGCCCCCAACGGGGCACTGAAGCTTTCTTT. It is translated as CASSPQRGTEAFF.

This rearrangement joins TRBV2 to TRBJ1-2; D may be TRBD1 (5 bases). Trimming removed 10 bases at V and 7 bases at J, with 10 bases between. Germline V lookup: CDR1 SNHLY, CDR2 FYNNEI. This CDR3 has 10 residues. The chain's CDR3 is CATRQSGYTF. The CDR3 bases are TGTGCCACCAGACAGAGTGGCTACACCTTC.

The rearrangement joins TRBV19 to TRBJ1-2; D remains ambiguous. Germline CDR1 LNHDA, CDR2 SQIVND (reference sequence). The CDR3 has 11 residues. V lost 3 bases and J lost 5, with 4 bases in between. Here the CDR3 reads CASSMGYGYTF. Here the CDR3 DNA reads TGTGCCAGTAGTATGGGGTATGGCTACACCTTC.

The gene calls are TRBV4-1 and TRBJ2-3; unclear D gene. V lost 0 bases, J lost 1 base, and 8 bases lay in between. CDR3 length: 15 residues. The V gene's germline CDR1 is MGHRA and CDR2 YSYEKL. CDR3 nucleotides: TGCGCCAGCAGCCAAGATTCGGTGCGCACAGATACGCAGTATTTT. Translating gives CASSQDSVRTDTQYF.

A single count supports this clone. The chain joins TRBV5-4 to TRBJ2-7, with D perhaps matching TRBD1 (6 bases). The V end lost 6 bases, the J end lost 6 bases, and 16 bases lay between the germline ends. The CDR3 runs to 13 residues. In germline, CDR1 is SGHNT, CDR2 YYREEE (reference sequence). CDR3: CASTFRGLAEQYF. The CDR3 DNA reads as TGTGCCAGCACCTTCAGGGGTTTGGCCGAGCAGTACTTC. The full variable domain, with the rest looked up from reference TRBV5-4 and TRBJ2-7, is ETGVTQSPTHLIKTRGQQVTLRCSSQSGHNTVSWYQQALGQGPQFIFQYYREEENGRGNFPPRFSGLQFPNYSSELNVNALELDDSALYLCASTFRGLAEQYFGPGTRLTVT.

The chain is built from TRBV6-1 and TRBJ2-7; 8 bases fit TRBD2. Trimming at V came to 1 base and at J to 4 bases, leaving 6 bases not matched to a gene. CDR3 length: 15 amino acids. Germline values: CDR1 MNHNS, CDR2 SASEGT. The CDR3 region has the DNA TGTGCCAGCAGTGAAGGGACTAGCCTGGGGTACGAGCAGTACTTC. As protein: CASSEGTSLGYEQYF.

V usage is TRBV28 and J usage is TRBJ1-1; D remains unclear. Germline-derived CDR1 and CDR2 are MDHEN and SYDVKM. The V and J ends lost 5 bases and 8 bases respectively, with 9 bases between them. This CDR3 has 11 amino acids. The CDR3 region is CASSGLGEAFF. The CDR3 DNA sequence: TGTGCCAGCAGTGGCCTCGGGGAAGCTTTCTTT. Looking up the rest from reference TRBV28 and TRBJ1-1 gives the full variable domain: DVKVTQSSRYLVKRTGEKVFLECVQDMDHENMFWYRQDPGLGLRLIYFSYDVKMKEKGDIPEGYSVSREKKERFSLILESASTNQTSMYLCASSGLGEAFFGQGTRLTVV.

The genes are TRBV6-6 and TRBJ2-7; D perhaps matches TRBD2 (6 bases). Trimming removed 10 bases from V and 4 bases from J, with 8 bases in between. This CDR3 has 10 residues. Germline-derived CDR1 and CDR2 are MNHNY and SVGAGI (reference sequence). The CDR3 region has the DNA TGTGCCACCGGGACTTACGAGCAGTACTTC. Translating gives CATGTYEQYF.

In its sample, this clone was seen a few times. The chain combines TRBV6-5 with TRBJ2-7; 7 nucleotides match TRBD2. The CDR3 is 15 residues long. Germline lookup yields CDR1 MNHEY and CDR2 SVGAGI. V was clipped by 7 bases and J by 3 bases; unmatched bases: 12. The CDR3 loop reads CASTNSLGGFYEQYF. In DNA form, the CDR3 reads TGTGCCAGCACCAACTCGTTGGGGGGGTTCTACGAGCAGTACTTC.

The gene calls are TRBV29-1 and TRBJ1-1; D remains ambiguous. This CDR3 has 10 amino acids. V lost 1 base and J lost 11, with 8 bases in between. CDR1 is SQVTM and CDR2 is ANQGSEA in the germline V gene. CDR3 sequence: CSVEVPWAFF. Here the CDR3 DNA reads TGCAGCGTTGAAGTCCCCTGGGCTTTCTTT.

V usage is TRBV13 and J usage is TRBJ2-7, with D perhaps TRBD2 (5 bases). V shed 3 bases and J shed 3 bases, with 15 bases lying between them. This CDR3 has 15 amino acids. From germline, CDR1 is PRHDT and CDR2 FYEKMQ (reference sequence). The CDR3 DNA reads TGTGCCAGCAGCTTCGGAGGAGAGGAGGTCTACGAGCAGTACTTC. The encoded protein is CASSFGGEEVYEQYF.

The chain employs TRBV29-1 and TRBJ1-1; no firm D call. Germline CDR1 is SQVTM and CDR2 is ANQGSEA. Trimming pared 4 bases from V and 4 bases from J, leaving 16 bases between. The CDR3 runs to 14 residues. The CDR3, as DNA: TGCAGCGTTGGAGGCAGTACTTGGGGCACTGAAGCTTTCTTT. Encoded protein: CSVGGSTWGTEAFF. The full variable domain, in which reference TRBV29-1 and TRBJ1-1 provide the parts outside the CDR3, is SAVISQKPSRDICQRGTSLTIQCQVDSQVTMMFWYRQQPGQSLTLIATANQGSEATYESGFVIDKFPISRPNLTFSTLTVSNMSPEDSSIYLCSVGGSTWGTEAFFGQGTRLTVV.

The genes are TRBV5-1 and TRBJ2-2; 9 bases map to TRBD1. Germline CDR1 is SGHRS and CDR2 is YFSETQ. Trimming at V came to 1 base and at J to 5 bases, leaving 3 bases not matched to a gene. CDR3 length: 15 amino acids. CDR3 in amino acids: CASSLTGGGTGELFF. Written as DNA, the CDR3 is TGCGCCAGCAGCTTGACAGGGGGCGGGACCGGGGAGCTGTTTTTT.

The chain combines TRBV6-5 with TRBJ1-1, with D tentatively TRBD1 (6 bases). V was cut by 8 bases and J by 7 bases, with 14 bases left in between. CDR1 and CDR2 (germline): MNHEY, SVGAGI. This CDR3 spans 12 amino acids. CDR3 nucleotides: TGTGCCAGCGGGGGCGGGCACGGTGAAGCTTTCTTT. Its translation is CASGGGHGEAFF.

The V gene is TRBV28, the J gene TRBJ2-7; no clear D. CDR3 length: 12 amino acids. Germline-derived CDR1 and CDR2 are MDHEN and SYDVKM. Trimming pared 8 bases from V and 3 bases from J, leaving 11 bases between. The CDR3 DNA sequence: TGTGCCAGCGGCCGCGATGGCTACGAGCAGTACTTC. This gives the protein CASGRDGYEQYF.

The chain couples TRBV7-9 to TRBJ1-2, with 8 bases fitting TRBD1. V lost 2 bases to trimming and J lost 8 bases; unmatched junction nucleotides: 7. In germline, CDR1 is SEHNR, CDR2 FQNEAQ (reference sequence). There are 14 residues in the CDR3. CDR3 nucleotide sequence: TGTGCCAGCAGCTTAAGCGGACAGGGTTGGGGCTACACCTTC. This gives the protein CASSLSGQGWGYTF.

The CDR3 here is CASSFDRDRVTDTQYF. CDR3 coding DNA: TGTGCCAGCAGCTTCGACCGGGACAGGGTGACAGATACGCAGTATTTT. This chain links TRBV7-9 with TRBJ2-3, with 9 nucleotides matching TRBD1. This CDR3 is 16 amino acids long. V was clipped by 3 bases and J by 3 bases; unmatched bases: 7. Germline V gene sequence: CDR1 SEHNR, CDR2 FQNEAQ (reference sequence).

The V gene is TRBV9, the J gene TRBJ1-4; tentatively, D is TRBD1 (6 bases). This CDR3 is built from 16 residues. Per germline, CDR1 SGDLS and CDR2 YYNGEE. V lost 3 bases and J lost 4, with 16 bases in between. The CDR3 reads CASSGGEGVINEKLFF. The CDR3 DNA follows: TGTGCCAGCAGCGGTGGAGAGGGGGTAATTAATGAAAAACTGTTTTTT.

The chain links TRBV28 to TRBJ1-3; D is possibly TRBD1 (5 bases). This CDR3 region has 15 residues. CDR1 is MDHEN, CDR2 SYDVKM, per germline. Trimming took 5 bases from V and 2 from J, leaving 13 bases between them. The CDR3 spells CASSLPDSTGNTIYF. In DNA, the CDR3 is TGTGCCAGCAGTCTCCCCGACAGTACTGGAAACACCATATATTTT.

This chain uses TRBV6-4 with TRBJ1-5, with a tentative D call TRBD1 (6 bases). CDR1 MRHNA and CDR2 SNTAGT come from the germline V gene. V was clipped by 6 bases and J by 5 bases, with 11 bases between them. The CDR3 spans 13 residues. The CDR3 DNA is TGTGCCAGCAGGGACCAGGGGTATCAGCCCCAGCATTTT. Protein sequence: CASRDQGYQPQHF.

The V call is TRBV29-1, the J call TRBJ1-2; D may be TRBD1 (5 bases). This CDR3 is built from 14 residues. Germline-derived CDR1 and CDR2 are SQVTM and ANQGSEA. Trimming pared 4 bases from V and 4 bases from J, leaving 16 bases between. CDR3 sequence reads: CSVVTGGISYGYTF. The CDR3 DNA reads TGCAGCGTTGTTACCGGGGGGATTTCCTATGGCTACACCTTC.

V gene TRBV4-3 combines with J gene TRBJ1-1; D remains unclear. V was pared by 3 bases and J by 3 bases, with 8 bases between. CDR3 length: 13 amino acids. Germline loops: CDR1 LGHNA, CDR2 YSLEER. The CDR3: CASSQFGDTEAFF. DNA for the CDR3: TGCGCCAGCAGCCAGTTCGGGGACACTGAAGCTTTCTTT.

The chain recombines TRBV5-4 with TRBJ1-5; perhaps TRBD1 as D (5 bases). There are 14 residues in the CDR3. Trimming stripped 5 bases from V and 7 bases from J, with 16 bases between. Germline-derived CDR1 and CDR2 are SGHNT and YYREEE (reference sequence). The CDR3 reads CASRLWGSGQPQHF. CDR3 bases: TGTGCCAGCAGGTTGTGGGGCTCCGGGCAGCCCCAGCATTTT. Supplemented by reference TRBV5-4 and TRBJ1-5, the full variable domain reads ETGVTQSPTHLIKTRGQQVTLRCSSQSGHNTVSWYQQALGQGPQFIFQYYREEENGRGNFPPRFSGLQFPNYSSELNVNALELDDSALYLCASRLWGSGQPQHFGDGTRLSIL.